This passage covers 10 T cell receptor beta chains from one sample sequenced in a study of T-cell reconstitution after alpha-beta-depleted transplantation in children (dated by TCRdb to about 2016). This specimen's treatment or condition label, interpreted: allogeneic hematopoietic cell transplantation with graft depleted of TCRalphabeta T cells and CD19 B cells. Libraries were prepared through PCR. This sample was sequenced with an Illumina HiSeq 2500. TCR libraries were prepared with molecular barcoding, using unique molecular identifiers to normalize TCRbeta repertoire quantification. The public reads were reprocessed in TCRdb via fastp at Q25 and MiXCR, keeping in-frame beta chains. For every CDR3 protein sequence, its rows merge into one entry that carries the most common genes and DNA. This sample lists almost 500,000 distinct CDR3 sequences; roughly a tenth were detected once. The biggest ten clones account for 2% of the sample.

The starting material was PBMCs, obtained before TCRalphabeta/CD19-depleted stem cell transplant. The receptor source for this set is a child aged 2-9 years with inherited bone marrow failure, due to receive a stem cell transplant.

The table lists this clonotype with many counts. The chain is built from TRBV12-3 or TRBV12-4 and TRBJ2-6, with no clear D. The ends were cut back, 6 bases at V and 2 bases at J, with 8 bases in the middle. The CDR3 has 14 residues. CDR3 sequence: CASRPGPGANVLTF. In DNA form, the CDR3 reads TGTGCCAGCAGACCTGGCCCTGGGGCCAACGTCCTGACTTTC.

This sequence joins TRBV18 and TRBJ2-2, with TRBD1 identical over 8 bases. From germline, CDR1 is KGHSH and CDR2 LQKENI. V lost 0 bases, J lost 7 bases, and 4 bases stayed unmatched. The CDR3 is made up of 15 amino acids. Written as DNA, the CDR3 is TGTGCCAGCTCACCACCGACAGGGGCAATCGGGGAGCTGTTTTTT. It yields the protein CASSPPTGAIGELFF.

This clonotype was recorded many times. The V call is TRBV19, the J call TRBJ1-1, with TRBD1 matching 10 bases. Germline CDR1 reads LNHDA; CDR2 reads SQIVND (reference sequence). The trim removed 6 bases at V and 2 bases at J, leaving 6 bases unmatched. The CDR3 sequence is 15 residues long. The CDR3 DNA reads TGTGCCAGTAGGAAGTCGACAGGGGGCAACACTGAAGCTTTCTTT. Translating gives CASRKSTGGNTEAFF.

Details on this clonotype: It may be a read error: a sequence one base away is much more abundant. Since the CDR3 does not end with the conserved phenylalanine or tryptophan, this likely comes from a read error. This chain links TRBV28 with TRBJ2-7; D is unclear. V shed 3 bases and J shed 6 bases, with 6 bases lying between them. The CDR3 totals 11 residues. Germline V gene lookup returns CDR1 MDHEN and CDR2 SYDVKM. The CDR3 DNA reads as TGTGCCAGCAGTTTTAGTAGCGAGCAGTACTTA. Translation: CASSFSSEQYL.

This clonotype showed up many times. This chain uses TRBV29-1 with TRBJ1-1, with TRBD1 matching 8 bases. CDR1 and CDR2 (germline): SQVTM, ANQGSEA. With 6 bases clipped from V and 6 bases from J, the junction kept 9 bases outside the gene matches. There are 13 residues in the CDR3. CDR3 coding DNA: TGCAGCGTAGGACAGGGCGAGGGGGCTGAAGCTTTCTTT. It is translated as CSVGQGEGAEAFF.

This rearrangement joins TRBV20-1 to TRBJ2-6; maybe TRBD2 (5 bases). This CDR3 has 17 residues. The germline CDR1 and CDR2 sequences are DFQATT and SNEGSKA (reference sequence). V was cut by 2 bases and J by 4 bases, with 18 bases left in between. The CDR3 DNA reads as TGCAGTGCTAGACCCAACGAGGGAGAAGGAGGGGCCAACGTCCTGACTTTC. As protein: CSARPNEGEGGANVLTF.

The chain is built from TRBV28 and TRBJ1-2, with D unclear. The germline V gene encodes CDR1 MDHEN and CDR2 SYDVKM. V lost 3 bases to trimming and J lost 1 base, with 6 bases between them. This CDR3 has 13 residues. The CDR3 sequence: CASSFALNYGYTF. The CDR3 coding sequence is TGTGCCAGCAGTTTTGCCCTTAACTATGGCTACACCTTC.

This clonotype occurred a few times. The genes are TRBV7-9 and TRBJ2-1, with D unresolved. The CDR3 is 13 residues long. Looked up from germline, CDR1 is SEHNR and CDR2 is FQNEAQ (reference sequence). Trimming took 0 bases from V and 8 from J, leaving 8 bases between them. Here the CDR3 reads CASSLAFSYEQFF. The CDR3, as DNA: TGTGCCAGCAGCTTAGCCTTCAGCTATGAGCAGTTCTTC.

This clonotype was recorded at least ten times. One end of the junction fails to match germline, which may point to a read error. The chain has TRBV4-3 and TRBJ1-1; 7 nucleotides match TRBD1. This CDR3 is built from 14 residues. Looked up from germline, CDR1 is LGHNA and CDR2 is YSLEER. The CDR3: CASSQTGLNTEAFF. CDR3 sequence (DNA): TGTGCCAGCAGTCAGACAGGGTTGAACACTGAAGCTTTCTTT.

The gene calls are TRBV5-6 and TRBJ1-2, with D unclear. Germline V gene sequence: CDR1 SGHDT, CDR2 YYEEEE. V lost 4 bases and J 8 bases, leaving 15 bases between the germline ends. The CDR3 totals 13 residues. The CDR3 DNA follows: TGTGCCAGCAGCCTCGGGAATTCGGGAGGCTACACCTTC. It yields the protein CASSLGNSGGYTF.